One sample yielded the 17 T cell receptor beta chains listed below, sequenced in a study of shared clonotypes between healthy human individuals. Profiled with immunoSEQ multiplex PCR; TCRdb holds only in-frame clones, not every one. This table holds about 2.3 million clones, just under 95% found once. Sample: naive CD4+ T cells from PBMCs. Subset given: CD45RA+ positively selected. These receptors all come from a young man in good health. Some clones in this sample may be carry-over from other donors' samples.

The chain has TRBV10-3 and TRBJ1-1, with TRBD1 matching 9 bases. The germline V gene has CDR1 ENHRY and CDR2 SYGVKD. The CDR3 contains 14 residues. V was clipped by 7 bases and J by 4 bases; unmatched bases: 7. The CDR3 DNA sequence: TGTGCCATCACCTATGACAGGGGGATCACTGAAGCTTTCTTT. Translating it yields CAITYDRGITEAFF.

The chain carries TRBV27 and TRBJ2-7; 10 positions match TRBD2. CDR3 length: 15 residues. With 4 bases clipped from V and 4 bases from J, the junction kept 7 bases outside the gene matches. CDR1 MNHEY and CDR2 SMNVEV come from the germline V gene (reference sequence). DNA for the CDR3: TGTGCCAGCAGTTGGAGTAGCGGGAGGATGTACGAGCAGTACTTC. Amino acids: CASSWSSGRMYEQYF.

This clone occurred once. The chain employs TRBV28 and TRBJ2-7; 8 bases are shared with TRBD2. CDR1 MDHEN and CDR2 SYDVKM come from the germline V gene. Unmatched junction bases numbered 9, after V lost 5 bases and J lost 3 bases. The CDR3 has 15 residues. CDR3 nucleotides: TGTGCCAGCAGTCCCGGGGGGGGCGCAGGCTACGAGCAGTACTTC. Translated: CASSPGGGAGYEQYF.

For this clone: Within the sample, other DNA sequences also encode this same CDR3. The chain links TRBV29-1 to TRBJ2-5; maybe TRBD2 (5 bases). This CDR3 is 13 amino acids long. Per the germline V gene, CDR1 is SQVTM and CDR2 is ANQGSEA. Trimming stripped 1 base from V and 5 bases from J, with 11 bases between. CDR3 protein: CSVEVVGGETQYF. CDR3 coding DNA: TGCAGCGTTGAAGTGGTGGGCGGGGAGACCCAGTACTTC.

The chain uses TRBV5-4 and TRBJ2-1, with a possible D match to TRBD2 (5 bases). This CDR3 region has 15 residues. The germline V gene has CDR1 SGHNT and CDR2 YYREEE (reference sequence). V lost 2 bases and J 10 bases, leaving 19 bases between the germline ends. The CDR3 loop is CASSLSRDTQVEQFF. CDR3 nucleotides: TGTGCCAGCAGCTTATCCCGGGATACCCAGGTAGAGCAGTTCTTC.

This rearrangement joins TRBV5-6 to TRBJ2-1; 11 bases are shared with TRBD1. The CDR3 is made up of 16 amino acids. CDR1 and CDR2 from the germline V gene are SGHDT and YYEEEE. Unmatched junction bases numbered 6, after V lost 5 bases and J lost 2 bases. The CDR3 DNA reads TGTGCCAGCAGTAGGGACAGGGGGGTAGCCTACAATGAGCAGTTCTTC. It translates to CASSRDRGVAYNEQFF.

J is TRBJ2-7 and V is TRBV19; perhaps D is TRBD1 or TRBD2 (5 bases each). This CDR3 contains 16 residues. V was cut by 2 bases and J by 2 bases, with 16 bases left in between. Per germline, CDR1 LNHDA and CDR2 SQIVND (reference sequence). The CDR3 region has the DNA TGTGCCAGTAGTATAAGGGGAGACCTCCAAACCTACGAGCAGTACTTC. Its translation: CASSIRGDLQTYEQYF.

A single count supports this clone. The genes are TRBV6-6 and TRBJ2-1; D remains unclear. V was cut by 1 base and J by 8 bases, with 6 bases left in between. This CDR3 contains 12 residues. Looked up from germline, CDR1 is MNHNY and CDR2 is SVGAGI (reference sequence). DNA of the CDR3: TGTGCCAGCAGTTACTACCGGGATGAGCAGTTCTTC. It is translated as CASSYYRDEQFF.

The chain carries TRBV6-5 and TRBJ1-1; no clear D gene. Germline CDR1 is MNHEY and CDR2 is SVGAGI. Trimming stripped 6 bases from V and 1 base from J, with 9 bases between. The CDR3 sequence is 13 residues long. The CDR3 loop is CASRRASNTEAFF. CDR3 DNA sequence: TGTGCCAGCAGAAGGGCTTCGAACACTGAAGCTTTCTTT.

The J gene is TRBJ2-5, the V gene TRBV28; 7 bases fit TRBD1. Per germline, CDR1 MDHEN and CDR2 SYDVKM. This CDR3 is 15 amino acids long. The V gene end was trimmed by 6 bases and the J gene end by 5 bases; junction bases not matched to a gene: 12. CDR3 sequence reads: CASSPGIEGAETQYF. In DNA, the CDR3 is TGTGCCAGCAGCCCCGGGATAGAGGGGGCGGAGACCCAGTACTTC.

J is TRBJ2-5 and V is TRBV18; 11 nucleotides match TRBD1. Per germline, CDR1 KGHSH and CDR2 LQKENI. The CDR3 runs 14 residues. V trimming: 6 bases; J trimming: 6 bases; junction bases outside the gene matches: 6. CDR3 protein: CASSPGQGAKTQYF. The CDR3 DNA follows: TGTGCCAGCTCCCCCGGACAGGGGGCTAAGACCCAGTACTTC.

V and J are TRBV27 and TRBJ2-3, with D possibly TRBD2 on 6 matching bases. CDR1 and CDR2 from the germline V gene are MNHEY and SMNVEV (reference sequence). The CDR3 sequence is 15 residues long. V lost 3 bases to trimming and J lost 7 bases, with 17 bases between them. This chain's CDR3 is CASSLPFEAGYTQYF. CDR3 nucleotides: TGTGCCAGCAGTTTGCCATTTGAGGCGGGATATACGCAGTATTTT.

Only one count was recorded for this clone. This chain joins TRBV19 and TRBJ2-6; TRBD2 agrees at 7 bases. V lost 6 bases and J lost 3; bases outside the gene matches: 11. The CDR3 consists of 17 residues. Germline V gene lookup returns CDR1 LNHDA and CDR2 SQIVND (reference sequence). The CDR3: CASRARGGRNGANVLTF. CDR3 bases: TGTGCCAGTAGAGCTCGCGGCGGGAGAAATGGGGCCAACGTCCTGACTTTC.

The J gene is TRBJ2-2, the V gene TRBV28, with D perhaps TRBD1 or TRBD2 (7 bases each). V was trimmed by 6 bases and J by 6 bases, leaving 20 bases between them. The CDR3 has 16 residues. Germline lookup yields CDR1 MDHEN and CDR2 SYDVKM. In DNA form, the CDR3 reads TGTGCCAGCAGCCCCTACAGGGGCGGGAGCGCCGGGGAGCTGTTTTTT. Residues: CASSPYRGGSAGELFF.

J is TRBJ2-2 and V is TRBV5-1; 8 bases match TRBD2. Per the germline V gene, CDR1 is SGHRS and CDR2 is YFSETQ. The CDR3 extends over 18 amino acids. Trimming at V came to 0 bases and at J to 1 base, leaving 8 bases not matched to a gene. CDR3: CASSLDLAGMGNTGELFF. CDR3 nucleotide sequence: TGCGCCAGCAGCTTGGATCTAGCGGGCATGGGGAACACCGGGGAGCTGTTTTTT.

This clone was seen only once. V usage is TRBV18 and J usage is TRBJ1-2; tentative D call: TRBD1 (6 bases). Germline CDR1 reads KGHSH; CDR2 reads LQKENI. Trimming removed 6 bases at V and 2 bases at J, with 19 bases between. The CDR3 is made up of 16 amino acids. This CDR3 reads CASSLGQTNLNYGYTF. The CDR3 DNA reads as TGTGCCAGCTCCCTCGGACAGACTAATTTAAACTATGGCTACACCTTC. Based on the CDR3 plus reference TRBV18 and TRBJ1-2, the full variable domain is NAGVMQNPRHLVRRRGQEARLRCSPMKGHSHVYWYRQLPEEGLKFMVYLQKENIIDESGMPKERFSAEFPKEGPSILRIQQVVRGDSAAYFCASSLGQTNLNYGYTFGSGTRLTVV.

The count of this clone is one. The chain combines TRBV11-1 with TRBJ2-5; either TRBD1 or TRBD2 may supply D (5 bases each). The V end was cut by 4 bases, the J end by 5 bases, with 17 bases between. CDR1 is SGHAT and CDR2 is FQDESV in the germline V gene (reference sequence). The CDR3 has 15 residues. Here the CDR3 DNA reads TGTGCCAGCAGCTCCGGGGACGGTGGTTGGGAGACCCAGTACTTC. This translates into CASSSGDGGWETQYF.